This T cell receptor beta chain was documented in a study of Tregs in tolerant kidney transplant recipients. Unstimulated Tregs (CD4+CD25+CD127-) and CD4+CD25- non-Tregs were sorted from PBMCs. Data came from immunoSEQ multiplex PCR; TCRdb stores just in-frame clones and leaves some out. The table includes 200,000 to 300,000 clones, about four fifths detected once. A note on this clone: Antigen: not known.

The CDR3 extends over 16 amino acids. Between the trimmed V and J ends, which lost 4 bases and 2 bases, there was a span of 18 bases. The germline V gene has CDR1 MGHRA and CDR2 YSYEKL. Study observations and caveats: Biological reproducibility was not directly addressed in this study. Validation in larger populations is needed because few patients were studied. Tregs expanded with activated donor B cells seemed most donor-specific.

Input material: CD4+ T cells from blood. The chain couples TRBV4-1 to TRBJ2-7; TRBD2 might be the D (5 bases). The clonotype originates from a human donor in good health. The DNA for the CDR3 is TGCGCCAGCAGCCCCAGCGAAGCGGTTACCACCTACGAGCAGTACTTC. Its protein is CASSPSEAVTTYEQYF.